Here is one TCR beta chain with its context. Its antigen is undetermined. The data were taken from a study of cytomegalovirus exposure and HLA in healthy donors. Notes on the study in general: It was likely that a cluster of highly shared sequence variants was a sequencing artifact. What a later analysis showed was that several of the most significant clusters appeared linked to common viral pathogens.

Primers included in the PCR were 60 Vbeta and 13 Jbeta primers. The table came from immunoSEQ multiplex PCR; TCRdb's copy has only in-frame clones and leaves some out. The table has over 150,000 clones, about 80% seen once. Trimming left V 1 base short and J 0 bases short, with 11 bases between. CDR3 length: 17 amino acids. Germline CDR1 and CDR2: SGHRS and YFSETQ. The donors, nominally healthy at sampling, likely had unrecorded immune exposures. The genes are TRBV5-1 and TRBJ2-6; TRBD1 might be the D (6 bases). The clonotype was recovered from a woman between 50 and 59 years old in good health and CMV-seropositive. What was sequenced was PBMCs. The CDR3 sequence: CASSLRDTGSGANVLTF. The DNA for the CDR3 is TGCGCCAGCAGCTTGAGGGACACCGGCTCTGGGGCCAACGTCCTGACTTTC. Variable domain in full (rest from reference TRBV5-1 and TRBJ2-6): KAGVTQTPRYLIKTRGQQVTLSCSPISGHRSVSWYQQTPGQGLQFLFEYFSETQRNKGNFPGRFSGRQFSNSRSEMNVSTLELGDSALYLCASSLRDTGSGANVLTFGAGSRLTVL.